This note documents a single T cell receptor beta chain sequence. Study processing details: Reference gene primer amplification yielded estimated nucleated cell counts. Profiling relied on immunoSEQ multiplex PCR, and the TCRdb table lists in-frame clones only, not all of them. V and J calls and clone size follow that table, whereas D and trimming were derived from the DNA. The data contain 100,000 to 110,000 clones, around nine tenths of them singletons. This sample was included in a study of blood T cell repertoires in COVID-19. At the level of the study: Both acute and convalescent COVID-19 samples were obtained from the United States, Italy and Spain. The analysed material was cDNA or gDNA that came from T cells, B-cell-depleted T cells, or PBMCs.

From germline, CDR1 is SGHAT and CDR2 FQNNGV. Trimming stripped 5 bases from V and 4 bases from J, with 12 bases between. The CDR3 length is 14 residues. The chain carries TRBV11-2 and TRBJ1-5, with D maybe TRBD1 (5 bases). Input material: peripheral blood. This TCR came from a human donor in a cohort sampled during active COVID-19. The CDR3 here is CASSPTDSNQPQHF. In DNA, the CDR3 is TGTGCCAGCAGCCCCACTGACAGTAATCAGCCCCAGCATTTT.